These T cell receptor beta chains were read from a single sample in a study of OX40 agonist ivuxolimab in advanced cancers. Only in-frame clones appear in the TCRdb table, and some are missing; sequencing was by immunoSEQ multiplex PCR. The sample has fewer than 30,000 clones; 80% to 90% are singletons. The material was CD4+ or CD8+ T cells sorted from blood, obtained in a trial of the OX40 agonist ivuxolimab. The receptor source for this set is an adult with an advanced solid tumor such as melanoma, head and neck, liver or kidney cancer. CDR3s include the opening cysteine and the closing phenylalanine or tryptophan. Fields, in order: J gene, clone size, D gene, V gene, CDR3 protein, CDR3 DNA. D genes are given only for firm matches. Clone size appears in some rows only: once, few, many, or a class for an expanded clone.

TRBJ2-7 NA TRBD2 TRBV9 CASSLAASYEQYF TGTGCCAGCAGCCTAGCGGCTTCCTACGAGCAGTACTTC
TRBJ2-5 NA TRBD2 TRBV27 CASRREAGWETQYF TGTGCCAGTAGAAGAGAAGCGGGATGGGAGACCCAGTACTTC
TRBJ1-1 NA NA TRBV2 CASSIEENTEAFF TGTGCCAGCAGCATTGAGGAGAACACTGAAGCTTTCTTT
TRBJ2-1 NA NA TRBV5-4 CASSLARSSYNEQFF TGTGCCAGCAGCTTGGCCAGAAGCTCCTACAATGAGCAGTTCTTC
TRBJ2-7 once NA TRBV11-3 CASSSLQGTEQYF TGTGCCAGCAGCTCGTTACAGGGAACCGAGCAGTACTTC
TRBJ1-2 NA NA TRBV2 CASFTVRANYGYTF TGTGCCAGTTTTACAGTGCGAGCTAACTATGGCTACACCTTC
TRBJ2-7 NA NA TRBV5-1 CASSLPRGHPGGEQYF TGCGCCAGCAGCTTACCTCGGGGACACCCTGGTGGCGAGCAGTACTTC
TRBJ2-7 NA TRBD1 TRBV12-5 CASGTGVEQYF TGTGCTAGTGGTACAGGGGTCGAGCAGTACTTC
TRBJ2-2 NA TRBD2 TRBV6-5 CASSYGKTSADGELFF TGTGCCAGCAGTTACGGAAAGACTAGCGCGGACGGGGAGCTGTTTTTT
TRBJ2-5 NA TRBD2 TRBV10-1 CASSENPGLAGKETQYF TGCGCCAGCAGTGAGAACCCCGGACTAGCGGGAAAAGAGACCCAGTACTTC
TRBJ2-2 NA NA TRBV4-3 CASSQEMRGAGELFF TGCGCCAGCAGCCAAGAAATGCGGGGAGCCGGGGAGCTGTTTTTT
TRBJ2-7 NA NA TRBV5-1 CASSLGFTPPTDASYEQYF TGCGCCAGCAGCCTGGGGTTCACGCCGCCCACCGATGCTTCCTACGAGCAGTACTTC
TRBJ2-7 NA TRBD2 TRBV7-3 CASSSGTSANEQYF TGTGCCAGCAGCTCCGGGACTAGTGCGAACGAGCAGTACTTC
TRBJ2-1 NA TRBD2 TRBV5-4 CASSFSGNGDEQFF TGTGCCAGCAGCTTTAGCGGGAACGGTGATGAGCAGTTCTTC
TRBJ2-2 NA NA TRBV5-1 CASSLGTGRGTGELFF TGCGCCAGCAGCTTGGGTACTGGACGGGGCACCGGGGAGCTGTTTTTT
TRBJ2-7 NA TRBD2 TRBV7-8 CASSLRRLAGAQEQYF TGTGCCAGCAGCCTTAGACGGCTAGCGGGAGCGCAAGAGCAGTACTTC
TRBJ2-2 NA NA TRBV9 CASSVGQHNTGELFF TGTGCCAGCAGCGTCGGACAGCATAACACCGGGGAGCTGTTTTTT
TRBJ1-1 NA NA TRBV30 CAWSDYPMNTEAFF TGTGCCTGGAGTGACTACCCCATGAACACTGAAGCTTTCTTT
TRBJ2-5 NA NA TRBV7-9 CASSLGVGVQETQYF TGTGCCAGCAGCTTAGGGGTCGGGGTCCAAGAGACCCAGTACTTC
TRBJ2-1 NA NA TRBV7-3 CASSLNQGGLYEQFF TGTGCCAGCAGCTTAAACCAGGGAGGCTTGTATGAGCAGTTCTTC
TRBJ2-5 NA NA TRBV27 CASSFLGAKETQYF TGTGCCAGCAGTTTCCTAGGGGCCAAGGAGACCCAGTACTTC
TRBJ1-2 NA NA TRBV5-1 CASSLDRLQGYTF TGCGCCAGCAGCTTGGACAGACTACAAGGCTACACCTTC
TRBJ1-4 NA TRBD1 TRBV6-5 CASSYSGTGGGEKLFF TGTGCCAGCAGTTACTCCGGGACAGGGGGAGGTGAAAAACTGTTTTTT
TRBJ2-5 NA NA TRBV9 CASSVGGGRGNQETQYF TGTGCCAGCAGCGTAGGAGGTGGGAGGGGGAACCAAGAGACCCAGTACTTC
TRBJ2-1 once NA TRBV11-2 CASSLNEVVYNEQFF TGTGCCAGCAGCTTAAATGAGGTAGTATACAATGAGCAGTTCTTC
TRBJ1-5 NA NA TRBV19 CASTRTHPQPQHF TGTGCCAGTACGAGGACCCATCCTCAGCCCCAGCATTTT
TRBJ1-1 NA NA TRBV7-9 CASSLVYGQNTEAFF TGTGCCAGCAGCTTAGTGTATGGGCAGAACACTGAAGCTTTCTTT
TRBJ1-1 NA TRBD1 TRBV11-3 CASRGQGNTEAFF TGTGCCAGCAGGGGACAGGGGAACACTGAAGCTTTCTTT
TRBJ1-5 NA NA TRBV19 CASSPPRAESGSNQPQHF TGTGCCAGTAGTCCTCCGAGGGCAGAAAGCGGTAGCAATCAGCCCCAGCATTTT
TRBJ2-7 NA TRBD1 TRBV5-1 CASSLGGQLLEEQYF TGCGCCAGCAGCTTGGGGGGACAGCTCCTTGAGGAGCAGTACTTC
TRBJ2-1 NA NA TRBV5-4 CASSLKSDRNEQFF TGTGCCAGCAGCTTGAAATCGGATCGAAATGAGCAGTTCTTC
TRBJ2-7 NA TRBD2 TRBV5-1 CASSLAGTSGRYEQYF TGCGCCAGCAGCTTGGCCGGGACTAGCGGACGTTACGAGCAGTACTTC
TRBJ2-7 NA NA TRBV5-1 CASSLEGYEQYF TGCGCCAGCAGCTTGGAGGGCTACGAGCAGTACTTC
TRBJ2-1 NA NA TRBV5-1 CASSYSGSSYNEQFF TGCGCCAGCAGCTATAGCGGAAGCTCCTACAATGAGCAGTTCTTC
TRBJ1-4 NA NA TRBV6-1 CASSAASGVKATNEKLFF TGTGCCAGCAGTGCCGCTAGCGGGGTAAAGGCCACTAATGAAAAACTGTTTTTT
TRBJ2-1 few NA TRBV9 CASSVALGADYNEQFF TGTGCCAGCAGCGTAGCTTTGGGAGCCGACTACAATGAGCAGTTCTTC
TRBJ2-1 NA NA TRBV11-2 CASSHEGYSYNEQFF TGTGCCAGCAGCCATGAGGGATACTCCTACAATGAGCAGTTCTTC
TRBJ2-7 NA TRBD2 TRBV5-4 CASSLDLTSASYEQYF TGTGCCAGCAGCTTGGACCTAACTAGCGCCTCCTACGAGCAGTACTTC
TRBJ2-3 NA TRBD2 TRBV19 CASRLAGDTQYF TGTGCCAGTAGACTAGCGGGCGATACGCAGTATTTT
TRBJ2-7 NA TRBD2 TRBV28 CASSLSRLAGGSYEQYF TGTGCCAGCAGCCTTTCCAGACTAGCGGGAGGGTCCTACGAGCAGTACTTC
TRBJ1-1 NA NA TRBV9 CASSVGPSTEAFF TGTGCCAGCAGCGTAGGGCCTTCCACTGAAGCTTTCTTT
TRBJ2-3 once TRBD2 TRBV11-3 CASSLGGTSGRGTQYF TGTGCCAGCAGCTTAGGTGGGACTAGCGGGAGGGGTACGCAGTATTTT
TRBJ2-2 NA TRBD2 TRBV5-1 CASSFAPSGRGAGELFF TGCGCCAGCAGCTTCGCGCCTAGCGGGAGGGGTGCCGGGGAGCTGTTTTTT
TRBJ2-5 NA NA TRBV19 CASSLGETQYF TGTGCCAGTAGTCTCGGAGAGACCCAGTACTTC
TRBJ2-5 NA NA TRBV18 CASSPPGSETQYF TGTGCCAGCTCACCACCGGGCAGCGAGACCCAGTACTTC
TRBJ1-2 NA NA TRBV28 CASSSRRLVHFFYGYTF TGTGCCAGCAGTAGTCGGCGCCTCGTGCACTTTTTCTATGGCTACACCTTC
TRBJ1-1 NA NA TRBV6-6 CASSYRGYTEAFF TGTGCCAGCAGTTACCGGGGGTACACTGAAGCTTTCTTT
TRBJ2-5 few TRBD1 TRBV28 CASSKGQARETQYF TGTGCCAGCAGTAAGGGACAGGCCAGGGAGACCCAGTACTTC
TRBJ2-7 NA TRBD2 TRBV5-1 CASSTGLAGGPYEQYF TGCGCCAGCAGCACAGGACTAGCGGGAGGCCCCTACGAGCAGTACTTC
TRBJ1-5 NA NA TRBV5-6 CASSLGAQPQHF TGTGCCAGCAGCTTGGGGGCTCAGCCCCAGCATTTT
TRBJ1-5 NA NA TRBV5-6 CASSLVDQPQHF TGTGCCAGCAGCTTAGTAGATCAGCCCCAGCATTTT